This TCR beta chain was documented in a study of cytomegalovirus exposure and HLA in healthy donors. This clone appeared a few times. With 60 Vbeta and 13 Jbeta primers, the PCR was carried out. The table came from immunoSEQ multiplex PCR; TCRdb's copy has only in-frame clones and leaves some out. The data show about 170,000 clones, with roughly 79% seen just once and approximately 2.1% held by the top ten. This CDR3 is 16 amino acids long. J gave up 3 bases and V 0 bases, and 5 bases lay outside the gene matches. From germline, CDR1 is LGHNA and CDR2 YSLEER. The genes are TRBV4-3 and TRBJ1-1, with TRBD1 matching over 9 bases. This clonotype was sampled from a woman aged 30 to 39 in good health and CMV-seropositive. Sequenced material: PBMCs. CDR3 amino acids: CASSQEEGQGYTEAFF. The CDR3 region has the DNA TGCGCCAGCAGCCAAGAGGAGGGACAGGGTTACACTGAAGCTTTCTTT.